Each of the 32 T cell receptor beta chains below was sequenced from the same sample in a study of T cell changes during pregnancy in multiple sclerosis (dated by TCRdb to about 2019). The receptor library was made with the immunoSEQ multiplex PCR assay. The table comes from immuneACCESS by way of TCRdb, which keeps in-frame sequences with V and J called. Part of the clones is missing from these tables; in studies checked, under half for an unresolved V gene and the rest for unknown reasons. The sample table contains tens of thousands of clones; only one count was recorded for roughly 94% of them. The leading ten clones occupy about 3% of the sample. The sample here was peripheral blood, taken before pregnancy. Every receptor here comes from a female donor with multiple sclerosis, enrolled in a pregnancy study.

The chain uses TRBV10-3 and TRBJ1-1; D is perhaps TRBD1 (5 bases). The V end lost 9 bases, the J end lost 2 bases, and 13 bases lay between the germline ends. From germline, CDR1 is ENHRY and CDR2 SYGVKD. The CDR3 extends over 13 amino acids. For the CDR3, the DNA is TGTGCCATGCGGCGGGGGGTAAACACTGAAGCTTTCTTT. This translates into CAMRRGVNTEAFF.

The gene calls are TRBV27 and TRBJ2-1; 13 bases line up with TRBD2. Germline loops: CDR1 MNHEY, CDR2 SMNVEV (reference sequence). The CDR3 is 17 amino acids. Unmatched junction bases numbered 14, after V lost 8 bases and J lost 7 bases. CDR3 amino acids: CASGTLLAGGPGNEQFF. In DNA, the CDR3 is TGTGCCAGCGGAACACTACTAGCGGGAGGGCCTGGGAATGAGCAGTTCTTC.

The chain has TRBV7-9 and TRBJ2-3, with D perhaps TRBD2 (6 bases). The CDR3 is 16 residues long. Germline assignment: CDR1 SEHNR and CDR2 FQNEAQ (reference sequence). V lost 5 bases and J 3 bases, leaving 18 bases between the germline ends. The CDR3 DNA reads TGTGCCAGCAGCCCCGTGGGGGGTAGAGGGACAGATACGCAGTATTTT. Protein: CASSPVGGRGTDTQYF.

This clone came up a few times. The gene calls are TRBV7-2 and TRBJ2-4; D possibly corresponds to TRBD2 (7 bases). The CDR3 extends over 15 amino acids. CDR1 is SGHTA, CDR2 FQGNSA, per germline. The V end lost 1 base, the J end lost 4 bases, and 11 bases lay between the germline ends. The CDR3 loop reads CASSLGGGPKNIQYF. The CDR3 DNA sequence: TGTGCCAGCAGCTTAGGGGGGGGGCCGAAAAACATTCAGTACTTC. The whole variable domain, filled in from reference TRBV7-2 and TRBJ2-4, reads GAGVSQSPSNKVTEKGKDVELRCDPISGHTALYWYRQSLGQGLEFLIYFQGNSAPDKSGLPSDRFSAERTGGSVSTLTIQRTQQEDSAVYLCASSLGGGPKNIQYFGAGTRLSVL.

This chain uses TRBV9 with TRBJ2-1, with D possibly TRBD2 on 5 matching bases. Germline CDR1 and CDR2: SGDLS and YYNGEE. The CDR3 extends over 14 amino acids. V was trimmed by 5 bases and J by 1 base, leaving 10 bases between them. For the CDR3, the DNA is TGTGCCAGCAGTCAAGCGGCATCCTACAATGAGCAGTTCTTC. It encodes CASSQAASYNEQFF.

The rearrangement uses TRBV30 and TRBJ2-6; unclear D gene. The germline gives CDR1 GTSNPN, CDR2 SVGIG (reference sequence). V was pared by 4 bases and J by 2 bases, with 12 bases between. This CDR3 spans 15 amino acids. CDR3 loop: CAWTRGQTGANVLTF. The CDR3 DNA reads TGTGCCTGGACCCGAGGTCAGACTGGGGCCAACGTCCTGACTTTC.

The J gene is TRBJ2-1, the V gene TRBV25-1; TRBD2 matches 9 bases. CDR1 and CDR2 (germline): MGHDK, SYGVNS. CDR3 length: 12 residues. V shed 6 bases and J 13 bases; nucleotides not matched to a gene: 7. This CDR3 is CASSEGTSNQFF. In nucleotides, the CDR3 is TGTGCCAGCAGCGAGGGGACTAGCAACCAGTTCTTC.

This clone was recorded only once. The chain employs TRBV5-4 and TRBJ2-5; D perhaps matches TRBD1 (5 bases). The V end lost 0 bases, the J end lost 1 base, and 10 bases lay between the germline ends. CDR1 is SGHNT and CDR2 is YYREEE in the germline V gene (reference sequence). The CDR3 consists of 15 residues. CDR3 sequence reads: CASSLVGVGQETQYF. The CDR3 nucleotides read TGTGCCAGCAGCTTGGTAGGGGTTGGCCAAGAGACCCAGTACTTC. Full variable domain (rest looked up from reference TRBV5-4 and TRBJ2-5): ETGVTQSPTHLIKTRGQQVTLRCSSQSGHNTVSWYQQALGQGPQFIFQYYREEENGRGNFPPRFSGLQFPNYSSELNVNALELDDSALYLCASSLVGVGQETQYFGPGTRLLVL.

Here the CDR3 reads CASGRDRVETQYF. CDR3 bases: TGTGCTAGTGGCCGGGACAGGGTAGAGACCCAGTACTTC. This chain links TRBV12-5 with TRBJ2-5, with 9 bases that match TRBD1. CDR3 size: 13 residues. V shed 6 bases, J shed 4 bases, and the junction held 3 bases outside the gene matches. Germline CDR1 and CDR2: LGHNT and FRNRAP.

CDR3 sequence: CASSLIEGQETQYF. The DNA for the CDR3 is TGCGCCAGCAGCTTGATTGAGGGACAAGAGACCCAGTACTTC. The gene calls are TRBV5-1 and TRBJ2-5, with a possible D match to TRBD2 (5 bases). Germline CDR1 SGHRS, CDR2 YFSETQ. The CDR3 covers 14 residues. Trimming left V 1 base short and J 2 bases short, with 9 bases between.

The chain recombines TRBV5-1 with TRBJ2-7; 10 bases map to TRBD1. CDR3 size: 18 residues. The V gene's germline CDR1 is SGHRS and CDR2 YFSETQ. J was trimmed by 2 bases and V by 1 base; bases with no gene match: 12. The CDR3 coding sequence is TGCGCCAGCAGCTTGATGGGCCGGGGGACAGGGGCTACCTACGAGCAGTACTTC. Protein: CASSLMGRGTGATYEQYF.

The chain carries TRBV7-2 and TRBJ2-7; tentatively, D is TRBD1 (5 bases). The ends were cut back, 1 base at V and 6 bases at J, with 16 bases in the middle. This CDR3 spans 15 amino acids. Germline CDR1 is SGHTA and CDR2 is FQGNSA. CDR3 residues: CASSLGVGAASEQYF. In DNA, the CDR3 is TGTGCCAGCAGCTTAGGAGTAGGGGCTGCCTCCGAGCAGTACTTC. Drawing the rest from reference TRBV7-2 and TRBJ2-7, the complete variable domain is GAGVSQSPSNKVTEKGKDVELRCDPISGHTALYWYRQSLGQGLEFLIYFQGNSAPDKSGLPSDRFSAERTGGSVSTLTIQRTQQEDSAVYLCASSLGVGAASEQYFGPGTRLTVT.

The chain employs TRBV25-1 and TRBJ2-3, with 8 bases identical to TRBD1. V lost 4 bases to trimming and J lost 6 bases; unmatched junction nucleotides: 6. CDR1 MGHDK and CDR2 SYGVNS come from the germline V gene. The CDR3 has 14 amino acids. The CDR3 DNA reads as TGTGCCAGCAGTGGGCAGGGGGCTCGGGATACGCAGTATTTT. Its translation: CASSGQGARDTQYF.

This sequence joins TRBV6-5 and TRBJ2-7; 7 bases match TRBD1. With V trimmed by 5 bases and J by 2 bases, 9 bases remained unmatched. The CDR3 has 15 residues. Germline CDR1 and CDR2: MNHEY and SVGAGI. CDR3: CASSQPGQSTYEQYF. CDR3 DNA: TGTGCCAGCAGTCAACCGGGACAGTCCACCTACGAGCAGTACTTC.

This chain joins TRBV19 and TRBJ1-5; a weak D match, TRBD1 (6 bases). Germline CDR1 reads LNHDA; CDR2 reads SQIVND (reference sequence). Trimming stripped 5 bases from V and 4 bases from J, with 15 bases between. The CDR3 has 15 residues. CDR3 DNA sequence: TGTGCCAGTAGTGGGCAACAGGGACCGAATCAGCCCCAGCATTTT. As protein: CASSGQQGPNQPQHF.

The J gene is TRBJ2-7, the V gene TRBV9; 16 bases map to TRBD2. Germline V gene lookup returns CDR1 SGDLS and CDR2 YYNGEE. J lost 4 bases, V lost 2 bases, and 3 bases had no gene match. The CDR3 extends over 16 amino acids. CDR3 nucleotide sequence: TGTGCCAGCAGCGTGGGACTAGCGGGAGGGAGGTACGAGCAGTACTTC. This sequence encodes CASSVGLAGGRYEQYF.

This clone came up a few times. This chain joins TRBV6-4 and TRBJ1-5; TRBD1 matches at 9 bases. CDR1 is MRHNA, CDR2 SNTAGT, per germline. This CDR3 comprises 16 residues. V dropped 2 bases and J dropped 7; count of bases not matched to a gene: 9. The DNA for the CDR3 is TGTGCCAGCAGTGACCCGGGACAGGGACGGGAACAGCCCCAGCATTTT. The encoded protein is CASSDPGQGREQPQHF.

This chain uses TRBV19 with TRBJ1-1; TRBD1 is a possible D gene (5 bases). V shed 5 bases and J shed 3 bases, with 16 bases lying between them. The CDR3 has 15 residues. Germline V gives CDR1 LNHDA, CDR2 SQIVND (reference sequence). In DNA form, the CDR3 reads TGTGCCAGTAGTTTCTCCCGGCGGGGCGACACTGAAGCTTTCTTT. Its translation is CASSFSRRGDTEAFF.

This chain connects TRBV11-2 to TRBJ2-3; perhaps TRBD2 as D (6 bases). This CDR3 has 17 amino acids. Trimming removed 4 bases at V and 0 bases at J, with 17 bases between. CDR1 and CDR2 from the germline V gene are SGHAT and FQNNGV. In DNA form, the CDR3 reads TGTGCCAGCAGCTACCGAACTGGACTACCTAGCACAGATACGCAGTATTTT. It specifies CASSYRTGLPSTDTQYF.

V is TRBV19 and J is TRBJ1-5, with 8 nucleotides matching TRBD1. V lost 7 bases and J lost 4; bases outside the gene matches: 6. The CDR3 length is 14 residues. Germline CDR1 LNHDA, CDR2 SQIVND (reference sequence). The DNA of the CDR3 is TGTGCCAGTACCCCCCACAGGGGGAATCAGCCCCAGCATTTT. Residues: CASTPHRGNQPQHF.

The J gene is TRBJ2-5, the V gene TRBV19; 7 bases agree with TRBD2. Trimming cost V 3 bases and J 5 bases; bases outside gene matches: 9. CDR1 and CDR2 from the germline V gene are LNHDA and SQIVND (reference sequence). This CDR3 is built from 15 residues. The CDR3 DNA sequence: TGTGCCAGTAGTATTACTGGACTAGGGTTGGAGACCCAGTACTTC. Translated: CASSITGLGLETQYF.

This sequence joins TRBV5-4 and TRBJ2-3; the D gene is possibly TRBD1 (5 bases). Germline V CDR1 and CDR2: SGHNT, YYREEE (reference sequence). Trimming removed 3 bases from V and 1 base from J, with 9 bases in between. This CDR3 has 14 amino acids. The CDR3 loop is CASSSRVGTDTQYF. The CDR3 nucleotides read TGTGCCAGCAGCTCCAGGGTAGGCACAGATACGCAGTATTTT.

The gene calls are TRBV10-3 and TRBJ2-5, with 8 bases matching TRBD2. Germline lookup yields CDR1 ENHRY and CDR2 SYGVKD. The V gene end was trimmed by 9 bases and the J gene end by 2 bases; junction bases not matched to a gene: 2. There are 12 residues in the CDR3. The CDR3 DNA is TGTGCCATAGCGGGAGTTCAAGAGACCCAGTACTTC. Translating gives CAIAGVQETQYF.

This chain joins TRBV4-1 and TRBJ2-7, with 15 bases aligning to TRBD2. After removal of 2 bases from V and 4 bases from J, the junction contained 9 bases not matched to a gene. The germline V gene has CDR1 MGHRA and CDR2 YSYEKL. The CDR3 covers 18 residues. The CDR3: CASSQQGLAGGPAYEQYF. The DNA for the CDR3 is TGCGCCAGCAGCCAACAAGGACTAGCGGGAGGGCCAGCATACGAGCAGTACTTC.

The J gene is TRBJ2-7, the V gene TRBV7-6; the D gene is possibly TRBD2 (5 bases). Germline CDR1 is SGHVS and CDR2 is FNYEAQ. This CDR3 region has 13 residues. Trimming left V 0 bases short and J 3 bases short, with 6 bases between. CDR3 sequence (DNA): TGTGCCAGCAGCTTAGCAACTAGCTACGAGCAGTACTTC. Translating gives CASSLATSYEQYF.

V gene TRBV6-5 combines with J gene TRBJ2-7; 12 bases match TRBD2. Germline lookup yields CDR1 MNHEY and CDR2 SVGAGI. This CDR3 is 16 amino acids long. Trimming removed 2 bases from V and 2 bases from J; junction bases left unmatched: 4. The CDR3 DNA follows: TGTGCCAGCAGTTACCTCACTAGCGGGAGGCCCTACGAGCAGTACTTC. This sequence encodes CASSYLTSGRPYEQYF.

The V call is TRBV4-3, the J call TRBJ1-4; 9 positions match TRBD1. Germline V lookup: CDR1 LGHNA, CDR2 YSLEER. The CDR3 spans 15 residues. The junction had 3 bases not matched to a gene; V was cut back by 0 bases and J by 7 bases. CDR3 loop: CASSQDPQGAEKLFF. DNA for the CDR3: TGCGCCAGCAGCCAAGATCCACAGGGGGCTGAAAAACTGTTTTTT.

This clone has a handful of counts. J is TRBJ2-5 and V is TRBV4-3, with 11 bases matching TRBD2. Losses at the gene ends were 0 bases for V and 4 bases for J; bases not matched to a gene: 13. Germline V CDR1 and CDR2: LGHNA, YSLEER. The CDR3 totals 19 residues. The CDR3 reads CASSQDYSGRAGWIETQYF. The CDR3 DNA is TGCGCCAGCAGCCAAGATTATAGCGGGAGGGCGGGGTGGATAGAGACCCAGTACTTC.

The V gene is TRBV7-3, the J gene TRBJ2-3; no definite D call. There are 13 residues in the CDR3. Germline values: CDR1 SGHTA, CDR2 FQGTGA. The germline V and J ends were trimmed by 0 bases and 4 bases, with 5 bases remaining between them. This CDR3 is CASSLTPADTQYF. The DNA for the CDR3 is TGTGCCAGCAGCTTAACCCCCGCAGATACGCAGTATTTT.

The V call is TRBV7-9, the J call TRBJ2-7, with 14 bases matching TRBD2. J was trimmed by 2 bases and V by 2 bases; bases with no gene match: 11. CDR3 length: 19 residues. The germline CDR1 and CDR2 sequences are SEHNR and FQNEAQ (reference sequence). CDR3: CASSLYGTSGSLPPYEQYF. CDR3 DNA: TGTGCCAGCAGCTTATACGGGACTAGCGGGAGCTTACCACCCTACGAGCAGTACTTC.

The chain is built from TRBV10-3 and TRBJ2-3; D possibly corresponds to TRBD2 (6 bases). The germline V and J ends were trimmed by 6 bases and 7 bases, with 14 bases remaining between them. Germline assignment: CDR1 ENHRY and CDR2 SYGVKD. The CDR3 spans 13 residues. The CDR3 bases are TGTGCCATCAGCGAGCTCGGGGGAAATACGCAGTATTTT. Residues: CAISELGGNTQYF.

The chain has TRBV7-9 and TRBJ1-1; D is possibly TRBD1 (6 bases). CDR1 is SEHNR and CDR2 is FQNEAQ in the germline V gene (reference sequence). V lost 9 bases to trimming and J lost 0 bases, with 11 bases between them. The CDR3 spans 13 residues. The CDR3 nucleotides are TGTGCCAGTAAACGGACAGTGAACACTGAAGCTTTCTTT. This translates into CASKRTVNTEAFF.